These 27 T cell receptor beta chains were sequenced from one sample in a study of cytomegalovirus exposure and HLA in healthy donors. With 60 Vbeta and 13 Jbeta primers, the PCR was carried out. The data were produced by immunoSEQ multiplex PCR, yet TCRdb's version contains in-frame clones alone and is incomplete. The sample carries about 110,000 clones, 82% recorded once. Sequences were obtained from PBMCs. Receptor source: a woman between 18 and 29 years old in good health and CMV-seronegative.

V gene TRBV4-1 combines with J gene TRBJ2-1; TRBD2 matches 7 bases. V gave up 0 bases and J gave up 8 bases; unmatched junction bases: 10. This CDR3 comprises 16 residues. Germline CDR1 is MGHRA and CDR2 is YSYEKL. The CDR3 reads CASSQDAALALYEQFF. The CDR3 DNA is TGCGCCAGCAGCCAAGATGCGGCACTAGCGTTGTATGAGCAGTTCTTC.

The genes are TRBV28 and TRBJ1-6, with TRBD1 matching over 9 bases. CDR3 size: 17 residues. The V gene end was trimmed by 0 bases and the J gene end by 14 bases; junction bases not matched to a gene: 14. Germline CDR1 and CDR2: MDHEN and SYDVKM. CDR3 DNA: TGTGCCAGCAGTTTATGGGCCGGTGGACAGGGGCATGGGGCCCTCCACTTT. This codes for CASSLWAGGQGHGALHF.

This clone came up once. The V and J genes are TRBV11-2 and TRBJ1-5; D unresolved. This CDR3 has 14 amino acids. Germline loops: CDR1 SGHAT, CDR2 FQNNGV. The ends were cut back, 0 bases at V and 7 bases at J, with 10 bases in the middle. The CDR3 bases are TGTGCCAGCAGCTTAGAGTCAGGTGGGCAGCCCCAGCATTTT. Translated: CASSLESGGQPQHF.

The rearrangement uses TRBV5-1 and TRBJ2-1; TRBD1 matches 9 bases. Germline V gene data show CDR1 as SGHRS and CDR2 as YFSETQ. The ends lost 4 bases at V and 8 bases at J; junction bases unmatched: 10. CDR3 length: 15 residues. CDR3 sequence reads: CASSPNPGQGHEQFF. The CDR3 DNA is TGCGCCAGCAGCCCGAATCCAGGACAGGGGCATGAGCAGTTCTTC.

The sample holds a few counts of this clone. This chain links TRBV7-9 with TRBJ2-7, with D unresolved. The CDR3 consists of 11 residues. Germline V gives CDR1 SEHNR, CDR2 FQNEAQ (reference sequence). V was pared by 5 bases and J by 0 bases, with 2 bases between. CDR3 sequence: CASSHSYEQYF. CDR3 in DNA: TGTGCCAGCAGCCACTCCTACGAGCAGTACTTC.

J is TRBJ1-2 and V is TRBV11-3; possible D gene TRBD1, 6 bases. CDR1 is SGHNT, CDR2 YENEEA, per germline. CDR3 length equals 14 residues. V was clipped by 2 bases and J by 4 bases, with 11 bases between them. Here the CDR3 DNA reads TGTGCCAGCAGCTTAATGGAGACAGGCTATGGCTACACCTTC. This gives the protein CASSLMETGYGYTF.

The V call is TRBV4-1, the J call TRBJ2-2, with 9 nucleotides matching TRBD1. J gave up 3 bases and V 3 bases, and 8 bases lay outside the gene matches. The CDR3 runs 17 residues. In germline, CDR1 is MGHRA, CDR2 YSYEKL. The CDR3 protein is CASSHTRDREDTGELFF. The CDR3 region has the DNA TGCGCCAGCAGCCACACCCGGGACAGGGAGGACACCGGGGAGCTGTTTTTT.

The V and J genes are TRBV19 and TRBJ1-5; weak D call: TRBD1 (5 bases). The germline CDR1 and CDR2 sequences are LNHDA and SQIVND (reference sequence). The CDR3 loop spans 14 amino acids. Trimming removed 6 bases from V and 8 bases from J, with 17 bases in between. The CDR3 DNA is TGTGCCAGTAGCACTCAGGGTATCATGGAGCCCCAGCATTTT. Translating it yields CASSTQGIMEPQHF.

The chain combines TRBV5-4 with TRBJ2-5; TRBD1 is a possible D gene (5 bases). CDR1 and CDR2 from the germline V gene are SGHNT and YYREEE (reference sequence). V lost 0 bases and J lost 1, with 7 bases in between. This CDR3 region has 14 residues. CDR3 DNA sequence: TGTGCCAGCAGCTTGGGTCAGGGCCAAGAGACCCAGTACTTC. It encodes CASSLGQGQETQYF.

This chain connects TRBV19 to TRBJ1-3; D might be TRBD1 (5 bases). The V gene's germline CDR1 is LNHDA and CDR2 SQIVND (reference sequence). V was cut by 2 bases and J by 4 bases, with 15 bases left in between. This CDR3 is 16 amino acids long. The CDR3 is CASSIPGGSEGNTIYF. CDR3 in DNA: TGTGCCAGTAGTATACCCGGGGGGTCGGAAGGAAACACCATATATTTT.

The chain joins TRBV28 to TRBJ1-6; D ambiguous. The germline CDR1 and CDR2 sequences are MDHEN and SYDVKM. The V end was cut by 2 bases, the J end by 10 bases, with 18 bases between. CDR3 length: 16 amino acids. The CDR3 DNA is TGTGCCAGCAGTTTAGCTAACAGATTTAGTAGATCACCCCTCCACTTT. It codes for CASSLANRFSRSPLHF.

The gene calls are TRBV4-2 and TRBJ1-2; 7 positions agree with TRBD1. Germline assignment: CDR1 LGHNA and CDR2 YNFKEQ. The V gene end was trimmed by 6 bases and the J gene end by 4 bases; junction bases not matched to a gene: 8. The CDR3 contains 14 residues. The CDR3 region is CASRMTGTFYGYTF. Written as DNA, the CDR3 is TGTGCCAGCAGGATGACAGGGACTTTCTATGGCTACACCTTC.

V is TRBV7-2 and J is TRBJ1-1; D unclear. Trimming cost V 3 bases and J 2 bases, with 13 bases left between them. The germline V gene has CDR1 SGHTA and CDR2 FQGNSA. The CDR3 has 15 amino acids. This chain's CDR3 is CASSFPPGGNTEAFF. The CDR3 nucleotides are TGTGCCAGCAGCTTCCCACCCGGAGGAAACACTGAAGCTTTCTTT.

The genes are TRBV4-1 and TRBJ1-3; D is possibly TRBD1 (6 bases). Germline V CDR1 and CDR2: MGHRA, YSYEKL. The CDR3 contains 16 residues. Trimming took 2 bases from V and 4 from J, leaving 15 bases between them. CDR3 DNA: TGCGCCAGCAGCCAAATGTTTGGACAGCGAGGAAACACCATATATTTT. This sequence encodes CASSQMFGQRGNTIYF.

The chain couples TRBV4-2 to TRBJ2-1; no reliable D call. The CDR3 is 15 residues long. Trimming took 0 bases from V and 5 from J, leaving 11 bases between them. Germline loops: CDR1 LGHNA, CDR2 YNFKEQ. The CDR3 sequence: CASSQEQQINNEQFF. The CDR3 DNA follows: TGTGCCAGCAGCCAAGAGCAACAGATTAACAATGAGCAGTTCTTC.

This clone showed up just a few times. The V call is TRBV19, the J call TRBJ1-5; 7 bases are a match to TRBD1. The CDR3 is 17 amino acids. Germline V lookup: CDR1 LNHDA, CDR2 SQIVND (reference sequence). The J segment lost 7 bases and the V segment lost 2 bases, leaving 14 bases of the junction unmatched. CDR3 residues: CASSIYPGQLTRQPQHF. For the CDR3, the DNA is TGTGCCAGTAGTATATATCCGGGACAGCTAACAAGGCAGCCCCAGCATTTT.

The CDR3 bases are TGTGCCAGCAGTTACGTTCAGGGAAACGACTATGGCTACACCTTC. It codes for CASSYVQGNDYGYTF. The rearrangement uses TRBV5-6 and TRBJ1-2, with D maybe TRBD1 (5 bases). Looked up from germline, CDR1 is SGHDT and CDR2 is YYEEEE. The CDR3 contains 15 residues. V was shortened by 5 bases and J by 3 bases, with 17 bases between the two germline ends.

The chain joins TRBV28 to TRBJ2-7; 8 nucleotides align to TRBD2. CDR1 MDHEN and CDR2 SYDVKM come from the germline V gene. This CDR3 spans 17 amino acids. V shed 4 bases, J shed 3 bases, and the junction held 14 bases outside the gene matches. The CDR3 is CASSSPEGAGVHYEQYF. CDR3 in DNA: TGTGCCAGCAGTTCCCCCGAGGGAGCGGGGGTACACTACGAGCAGTACTTC.

The chain recombines TRBV6-5 with TRBJ2-7, with a tentative D call TRBD1 (6 bases). The germline V and J ends were trimmed by 6 bases and 5 bases, with 14 bases remaining between them. The germline V gene encodes CDR1 MNHEY and CDR2 SVGAGI. This CDR3 has 13 residues. The CDR3 coding sequence is TGTGCCAGCAGGTCTACAGGGATCCACGAGCAGTACTTC. Translating it yields CASRSTGIHEQYF.

This chain links TRBV7-2 with TRBJ2-3; D unresolved. Germline lookup yields CDR1 SGHTA and CDR2 FQGNSA. The length of the CDR3 is 16 residues. The V end was cut by 3 bases, the J end by 0 bases, with 13 bases between. This CDR3 reads CASSLRSVPSTDTQYF. The CDR3 nucleotides read TGTGCCAGCAGCTTGAGGTCAGTTCCTAGCACAGATACGCAGTATTTT.

This clone was detected only a few times. The chain carries TRBV6-6 and TRBJ1-1; D remains unclear. The germline V gene has CDR1 MNHNY and CDR2 SVGAGI (reference sequence). The CDR3 loop spans 14 amino acids. The V gene lost 8 bases and the J gene lost 3 bases, with 16 bases spanning the gap. CDR3 sequence (DNA): TGTGCCAGCTCGAGGAGGGTGGCCGACACTGAAGCTTTCTTT. It translates to CASSRRVADTEAFF.

V usage is TRBV30 and J usage is TRBJ1-2; 8 bases fit TRBD1. The CDR3 spans 15 residues. The germline V gene has CDR1 GTSNPN and CDR2 SVGIG (reference sequence). With 3 bases clipped from V and 5 bases from J, the junction kept 11 bases outside the gene matches. Here the CDR3 DNA reads TGTGCCTGGAGCCTTAGGACAGGGACCGCGTATGGCTACACCTTC. Protein: CAWSLRTGTAYGYTF.

The chain combines TRBV7-9 with TRBJ2-5, with TRBD2 identical over 15 bases. The CDR3 runs 18 residues. CDR1 and CDR2 (germline): SEHNR, FQNEAQ (reference sequence). Losses at the gene ends were 10 bases for V and 5 bases for J; bases not matched to a gene: 17. The CDR3 loop reads CATGGTSGGLTRGETQYF. The CDR3 DNA is TGTGCCACCGGAGGGACTAGCGGGGGGCTTACTCGAGGGGAGACCCAGTACTTC.

This clone was counted many times. CDR3 sequence (DNA): TGTGCCAGCAGCTACAGCCAGGGACTAGCGGGAGGGCCGTTGGTGGAGCAGTACTTC. Translated, it gives CASSYSQGLAGGPLVEQYF. This chain joins TRBV7-2 and TRBJ2-7; 16 bases are shared with TRBD2. The V segment lost 4 bases and the J segment 7 bases; nucleotides outside the gene matches: 16. Per the germline V gene, CDR1 is SGHTA and CDR2 is FQGNSA. This CDR3 is 19 amino acids long.

This sequence joins TRBV6-1 and TRBJ1-1; D ambiguous. The length of the CDR3 is 13 residues. Germline V gene data show CDR1 as MNHNS and CDR2 as SASEGT. Trimming cost V 3 bases and J 0 bases, with 5 bases left between them. CDR3 loop: CASSEGLNTEAFF. The DNA of the CDR3 is TGTGCCAGCAGTGAGGGCTTGAACACTGAAGCTTTCTTT.

J is TRBJ1-1 and V is TRBV7-9; TRBD1 aligns across 7 bases. There are 14 residues in the CDR3. The germline gives CDR1 SEHNR, CDR2 FQNEAQ (reference sequence). After removal of 3 bases from V and 11 bases from J, the junction contained 12 bases not matched to a gene. In DNA, the CDR3 is TGTGCCAGCAGCTTCCCCGGACAGGACCTGACGGCTTTCTTT. Protein product: CASSFPGQDLTAFF. The full variable domain, its missing parts supplied by reference TRBV7-9 and TRBJ1-1, is DTGVSQNPRHKITKRGQNVTFRCDPISEHNRLYWYRQTLGQGPEFLTYFQNEAQLEKSRLLSDRFSAERPKGSFSTLEIQRTEQGDSAMYLCASSFPGQDLTAFFGQGTRLTVV.

This chain links TRBV29-1 with TRBJ1-1; D is undetermined. Trimming pared 4 bases from V and 10 bases from J, leaving 10 bases between. CDR3 size: 10 residues. The germline CDR1 and CDR2 sequences are SQVTM and ANQGSEA. The DNA of the CDR3 is TGCAGCGTTGTCGGGGTTCGAGCTTTCTTT. Protein: CSVVGVRAFF.